One and the same sample provided the 17 T cell receptor beta chains below, sequenced in a study of fetal regulatory T cell absence and autoimmunity. The assay was immunoSEQ multiplex PCR, and TCRdb's table has in-frame clones only and misses some. The sample lists 46,000 or so clones, roughly 83% occurring once. Sequenced sample: cord blood. The receptors were sampled from a newborn boy with IPEX syndrome.

The rearrangement uses TRBV30 and TRBJ2-7, with no clear D. Trimming pared 2 bases from V and 4 bases from J, leaving 6 bases between. The germline CDR1 and CDR2 sequences are GTSNPN and SVGIG (reference sequence). CDR3 length equals 11 residues. The CDR3 spells CAWSLQYEQYF. The CDR3 DNA reads TGTGCCTGGAGTCTCCAGTACGAGCAGTACTTC.

The chain carries TRBV10-3 and TRBJ1-6; 7 nucleotides line up with TRBD1. The germline V gene encodes CDR1 ENHRY and CDR2 SYGVKD. V dropped 3 bases and J dropped 9; count of bases not matched to a gene: 5. The length of the CDR3 is 14 residues. The CDR3, as DNA: TGTGCCATCAGTGACGCAGGGGGTGGTTCACCCCTCCACTTT. Translating gives CAISDAGGGSPLHF.

A single count supports this clone. The rearrangement links TRBV9 to TRBJ2-2; D may be TRBD1 or TRBD2 (5 bases each). Germline loops: CDR1 SGDLS, CDR2 YYNGEE. The CDR3 covers 15 residues. Trimming shortened V by 0 bases and J by 1 base, and 7 bases separated the two germline ends. CDR3 bases: TGTGCCAGCAGCGTAGTTGGGGGGAACACCGGGGAGCTGTTTTTT. Translating gives CASSVVGGNTGELFF.

The rearrangement uses TRBV6-6 and TRBJ2-1; possibly TRBD1 or TRBD2 for D (5 bases each). Trimming stripped 5 bases from V and 2 bases from J, with 10 bases between. CDR1 and CDR2 (germline): MNHNY, SVGAGI (reference sequence). CDR3 length: 14 residues. The CDR3 region has the DNA TGTGCCAGCAGTCCGGGGCCTACCTACAATGAGCAGTTCTTC. Encoded protein: CASSPGPTYNEQFF.

The chain carries TRBV2 and TRBJ1-6, with D maybe TRBD1 (5 bases). Germline V CDR1 and CDR2: SNHLY, FYNNEI. This CDR3 contains 13 residues. V gave up 8 bases and J gave up 7 bases, with 12 bases separating them. Here the CDR3 reads CASGGVRNSPLHF. Written as DNA, the CDR3 is TGTGCCAGCGGAGGGGTTCGGAATTCACCCCTCCACTTT.

The sample holds a few counts of this clone. The rearrangement joins TRBV9 to TRBJ2-3; D is unresolved. V gave up 4 bases and J gave up 4 bases, with 16 bases separating them. The CDR3 is 15 amino acids. Germline-derived CDR1 and CDR2 are SGDLS and YYNGEE. The CDR3 bases are TGTGCCAGCAGCCCGCTCGAGTCTTCGGCAGATACGCAGTATTTT. Protein product: CASSPLESSADTQYF. Full variable domain (missing parts from reference TRBV9 and TRBJ2-3): DSGVTQTPKHLITATGQRVTLRCSPRSGDLSVYWYQQSLDQGLQFLIQYYNGEERAKGNILERFSAQQFPDLHSELNLSSLELGDSALYFCASSPLESSADTQYFGPGTRLTVL.

This clone turned up a few times. CDR3 region: CASTSDRVYEQYF. The CDR3 coding sequence is TGTGCCAGCACTTCGGACAGGGTCTACGAGCAGTACTTC. This chain connects TRBV6-5 to TRBJ2-7, with TRBD1 identical over 8 bases. Germline CDR1 reads MNHEY; CDR2 reads SVGAGI. V gave up 7 bases and J gave up 3 bases; unmatched junction bases: 5. The CDR3 is 13 residues long.

This sequence joins TRBV5-5 and TRBJ1-5, with D possibly TRBD1 on 6 matching bases. V was pared by 0 bases and J by 4 bases, with 8 bases between. The CDR3 has 14 amino acids. Germline CDR1 and CDR2: SGHKS and YYEKEE (reference sequence). The CDR3 protein is CASSLVTGNQPQHF. CDR3 in DNA: TGTGCCAGCAGCTTGGTAACAGGGAATCAGCCCCAGCATTTT.

This chain links TRBV7-9 with TRBJ1-1; TRBD1 might be the D (5 bases). The CDR3 contains 15 residues. Germline lookup yields CDR1 SEHNR and CDR2 FQNEAQ (reference sequence). Trimming cost V 4 bases and J 0 bases, with 12 bases left between them. The CDR3 reads CASSSSGDLNTEAFF. DNA of the CDR3: TGTGCCAGCAGCTCAAGCGGGGACTTGAACACTGAAGCTTTCTTT.

The chain recombines TRBV27 with TRBJ2-7, with D unresolved. The V end lost 2 bases, the J end lost 5 bases, and 13 bases lay between the germline ends. Germline V CDR1 and CDR2: MNHEY, SMNVEV (reference sequence). There are 14 residues in the CDR3. The CDR3 nucleotides are TGTGCCAGCAGTTTAGGCCGCTCGTCGGACGAGCAGTACTTC. This gives the protein CASSLGRSSDEQYF.

CDR3 residues: CASSQSSLENTGELFF. In nucleotides, the CDR3 is TGTGCCAGCAGCCAGTCGTCACTAGAGAACACCGGGGAGCTGTTTTTT. The chain combines TRBV11-3 with TRBJ2-2, with D possibly matching TRBD2 (5 bases). In germline, CDR1 is SGHNT, CDR2 YENEEA. V lost 5 bases and J lost 1, with 14 bases in between. The CDR3 has 16 amino acids.

The rearrangement joins TRBV4-1 to TRBJ2-7, with D perhaps TRBD2 (5 bases). CDR1 is MGHRA and CDR2 is YSYEKL in the germline V gene. The CDR3 spans 12 residues. Trimming removed 2 bases from V and 5 bases from J, with 7 bases in between. This CDR3 reads CASSQTGDEQYF. The CDR3 DNA sequence: TGCGCCAGCAGCCAAACCGGGGACGAGCAGTACTTC.

V and J are TRBV7-9 and TRBJ1-3; D might be TRBD1 (6 bases). The CDR3 length is 15 residues. V was clipped by 4 bases and J by 2 bases, with 12 bases between them. The V gene's germline CDR1 is SEHNR and CDR2 FQNEAQ (reference sequence). The CDR3: CASSYRDTPGNTIYF. The CDR3 DNA is TGTGCCAGCAGCTACCGGGACACGCCTGGAAACACCATATATTTT.

The chain employs TRBV15 and TRBJ2-7; perhaps TRBD1 as D (6 bases). The CDR3 runs to 14 residues. V shed 3 bases and J shed 5 bases, with 14 bases lying between them. Germline loops: CDR1 LNHNV, CDR2 YYDKDF (reference sequence). CDR3 coding DNA: TGTGCCACCAGCAGGAAACAGGGCTTGGACGAGCAGTACTTC. Translated: CATSRKQGLDEQYF.

The chain joins TRBV6-4 to TRBJ2-5, with TRBD2 matching over 8 bases. The V and J ends lost 3 bases and 2 bases, in that order; junction bases with no gene match: 11. This CDR3 contains 17 residues. In germline, CDR1 is MRHNA, CDR2 SNTAGT. The CDR3 protein is CASSDLERELRQETQYF. DNA for the CDR3: TGTGCCAGCAGTGATCTCGAGCGGGAGTTAAGGCAAGAGACCCAGTACTTC.

The J gene is TRBJ2-1, the V gene TRBV30, with D unresolved. CDR1 and CDR2 from the germline V gene are GTSNPN and SVGIG (reference sequence). The germline V and J ends were trimmed by 2 bases and 3 bases, with 17 bases remaining between them. The CDR3 is 16 amino acids. CDR3 residues: CAWSPLGVPYYNEQFF. The DNA for the CDR3 is TGTGCCTGGAGTCCCCTCGGAGTCCCCTACTACAATGAGCAGTTCTTC.

The count of this clone is one. J is TRBJ2-1 and V is TRBV5-6; TRBD2 agrees at 8 bases. The CDR3 has 17 amino acids. Germline trimming cut 4 bases from V and 7 bases from J; bases unmatched to any gene: 16. Germline V lookup: CDR1 SGHDT, CDR2 YYEEEE. For the CDR3, the DNA is TGTGCCAGCAGCCCCGAGGGGTTTTACGGGAGGGGGAATGAGCAGTTCTTC. As protein: CASSPEGFYGRGNEQFF.